This T cell receptor beta chain was documented in a study of T cell responses to AZD1222 COVID-19 vaccine. Some clones are missing from TCRdb's copy, which holds only in-frame ones; the method was immunoSEQ multiplex PCR. The table includes tens of thousands of clones, 90% detected once. On this clone: Its antigen remains unidentified.

Second doses that came at about 4 or about 12 weeks were put together. Study-level points and caveats: Increased Spike-specific TCR breadth and depth were observed after two AZD1222 doses. Targeting of unmutated variant regions was reportedly seen in nearly half of spike-specific TCRs.

The CDR3 is 16 residues long. Germline CDR1 and CDR2: SGHNT and YYREEE (reference sequence). The V and J ends lost 0 bases and 6 bases, in that order; junction bases with no gene match: 9. The sequence was collected from an adult who received the AZD1222 COVID-19 vaccine. The source material was peripheral blood, sampled 28 days after the second AZD1222 dose. The rearrangement joins TRBV5-4 to TRBJ2-1, with 7 bases identical to TRBD2. The CDR3 DNA follows: TGTGCCAGCAGCTTGGGTCCAGCGGGGATCAGCAATGAGCAGTTCTTC. Amino acids: CASSLGPAGISNEQFF.